This T cell receptor (beta chain) came from a study of identical twins. Study-level results: Reduced insertions were recorded for abundant cord blood beta clonotypes, with no such pattern in memory repertoires. Within monozygotic twins, out-of-frame TCR alpha sharing was underestimated by the models.

The CDR3 length is 14 residues. Deletions cut 6 bases from V and 4 bases from J, with 15 bases between. TCRdb re-analysed the 5' RACE reads in MiXCR, keeping a single row per CDR3 protein. The sample shows nearly 900,000 distinct CDR3 sequences, 12% of them seen only once. This clonotype was detected ten times or more. Its antigen is still unknown. These sequences were also reported in another study, on yellow fever vaccine responses in identical twins.

The chain joins TRBV12-3 or TRBV12-4 to TRBJ1-2, with D possibly matching TRBD1 (5 bases). The sequence was obtained from a woman younger than 30 in good health. The sample taken for sequencing was PBMCs. In DNA form, the CDR3 reads TGTGCCAGCAGCGGAATGGGGCAGCCCTATGGCTACACCTTC. It translates to CASSGMGQPYGYTF.